This TCR beta chain is drawn from a study of OX40 agonist ivuxolimab in advanced cancers. Notes on the research overall: The costimulatory receptor OX40 (CD134) was targeted by ivuxolimab, a fully human IgG2 agonistic monoclonal antibody. Intravenous ivuxolimab was administered to patients every 2 weeks at six dose levels: 0.01, 0.1, 0.3, 1.5, 3 and 10 mg/kg. Among the 50 to 55 dose-escalation patients, about 19 had hepatocellular carcinoma, approximately 15 melanoma, 9 renal cell carcinoma and 9 head and neck cancer. In the dose-escalation cohort, around 80% of patients were male, and the mean age was around 60 years with a range of roughly 20 to 80. Patients were allowed to have had prior anti-PD-1, anti-PD-L1 or anti-CTLA-4 therapy, and about 40% of the dose-escalation patients had been treated with checkpoint inhibitors. Three dose-escalation patients achieved partial responses, one with hepatocellular carcinoma and two with cutaneous melanoma. The purpose of peripheral TCRbeta sequencing was to test whether ivuxolimab changed TCR sequence diversity and led to clonal T-cell expansion. The paper reports the monotherapy dose-escalation portion (N of about 56 patients) of the phase I ivuxolimab trial. Summary of the overall study and its limitations: After ivuxolimab, expanded clones were on average more numerous among CD8+ T cells than among CD4+ T cells. At doses of 0.1 to 3.0 mg/kg, clonal expansion of both CD4+ and CD8+ blood T cells was observed from baseline to week 6. Low levels of normalized T-cell clonal expansion were also seen in some nonresponding patients. The antigen specificity of the peripheral T cells that underwent clonal expansion was not determined. In the 0.1-3.0 mg/kg groups, partial responders were among the patients with the lowest normalized peripheral clonal expansion, particularly in CD8+ T cells.

Regarding this clone: Its antigen is unknown. No base-level quality is on record; no much larger clone is a single base apart.

Genomic DNA was isolated from the sorted cells so that the TCRbeta CDR3 region could be sequenced. TCRbeta CDR3 regions were sequenced using the immunoSEQ Assay. Drawn from immuneACCESS, this table holds only the in-frame rearrangements with V and J called that TCRdb kept. Clones are partly lost; checked studies trace under half to an unresolved V gene and leave the rest unexplained. This sample holds under 100,000 clones; approximately 80% were observed only once. Around 0.5% of the sample is held by the ten biggest clonotypes. Patients with autoimmune disease history or receiving systemic immunosuppression were excluded from the trial. In every dose cohort, peripheral blood was drawn for TCR sequencing at baseline, cycle 4 day 1, and cycle 7 day 1. Samples were obtained from an open-label, multicenter, first-in-human phase I dose-escalation trial of ivuxolimab. Adults with locally advanced or metastatic melanoma, renal cell, hepatocellular, or head and neck squamous cell carcinoma were enrolled in the trial. Before TCR sequencing, CD4+ T cells and CD8+ T cells from peripheral blood were sorted into separate populations.

The TCR was taken from an adult with an advanced solid tumor such as melanoma, head and neck, liver or kidney cancer. The source material was CD4+ or CD8+ T cells sorted from blood, sampled in a trial of the OX40 agonist ivuxolimab.

The CDR3 loop reads CASSVLGTGELFF. The DNA reads TGTGCCAGCAGCGTACTAGGAACCGGGGAGCTGTTTTTT. The chain couples TRBV9 to TRBJ2-2, with the D gene too uncertain to name. Spanning cysteine to phenylalanine, the CDR3 consists of 13 amino acids. Just CDR3 DNA is preserved here, 39 bases in frame from base 1. Cut back by 1 base and 5 bases, the V and J ends lie 6 bases apart. CDR1 SGDLS and CDR2 YYNGEE were looked up in the germline V gene.